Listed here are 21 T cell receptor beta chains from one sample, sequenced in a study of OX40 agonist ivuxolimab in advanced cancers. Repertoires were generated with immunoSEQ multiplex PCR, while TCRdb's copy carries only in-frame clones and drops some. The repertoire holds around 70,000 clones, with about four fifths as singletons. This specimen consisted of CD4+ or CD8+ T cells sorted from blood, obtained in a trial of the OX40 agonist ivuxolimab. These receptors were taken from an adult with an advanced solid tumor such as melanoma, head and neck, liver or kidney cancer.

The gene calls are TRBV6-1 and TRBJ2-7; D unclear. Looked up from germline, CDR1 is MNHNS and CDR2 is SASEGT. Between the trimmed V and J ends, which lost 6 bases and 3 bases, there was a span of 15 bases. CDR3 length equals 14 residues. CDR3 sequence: CASSPRTEYYEQYF. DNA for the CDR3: TGTGCCAGCAGCCCACGAACAGAGTACTACGAGCAGTACTTC.

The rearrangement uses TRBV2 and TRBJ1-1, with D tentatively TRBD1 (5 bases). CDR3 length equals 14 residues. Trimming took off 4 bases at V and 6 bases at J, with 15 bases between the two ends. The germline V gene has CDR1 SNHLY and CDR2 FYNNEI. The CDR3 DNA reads TGTGCCAGCAGTGTCGGGGAAGGGGTGCCTGAAGCTTTCTTT. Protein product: CASSVGEGVPEAFF.

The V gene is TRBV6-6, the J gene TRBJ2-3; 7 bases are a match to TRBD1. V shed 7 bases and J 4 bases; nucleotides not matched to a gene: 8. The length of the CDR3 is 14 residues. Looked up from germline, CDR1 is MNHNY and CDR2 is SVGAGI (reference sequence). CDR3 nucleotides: TGTGCCAGCAAGACAACACAGGGGCCAGATACGCAGTATTTT. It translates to CASKTTQGPDTQYF.

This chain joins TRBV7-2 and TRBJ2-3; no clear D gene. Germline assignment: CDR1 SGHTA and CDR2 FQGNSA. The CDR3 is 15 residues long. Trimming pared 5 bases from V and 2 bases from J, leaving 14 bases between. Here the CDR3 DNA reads TGTGCCAGCAGCGCCACCAACCGCGACACAGATACGCAGTATTTT. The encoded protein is CASSATNRDTDTQYF.

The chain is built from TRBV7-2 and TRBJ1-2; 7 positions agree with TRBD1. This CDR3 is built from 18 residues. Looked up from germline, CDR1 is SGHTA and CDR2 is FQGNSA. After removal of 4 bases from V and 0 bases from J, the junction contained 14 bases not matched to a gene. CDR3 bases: TGTGCCAGCAGCTCAACATACAGGGGCCGTCGAGCTAACTATGGCTACACCTTC. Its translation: CASSSTYRGRRANYGYTF.

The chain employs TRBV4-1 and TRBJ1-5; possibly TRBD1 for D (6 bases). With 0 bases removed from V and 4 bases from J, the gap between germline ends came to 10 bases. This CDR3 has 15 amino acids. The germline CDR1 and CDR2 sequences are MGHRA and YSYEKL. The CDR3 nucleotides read TGCGCCAGCAGCCAAGATAGTACAGGGAATCAGCCCCAGCATTTT. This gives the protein CASSQDSTGNQPQHF.

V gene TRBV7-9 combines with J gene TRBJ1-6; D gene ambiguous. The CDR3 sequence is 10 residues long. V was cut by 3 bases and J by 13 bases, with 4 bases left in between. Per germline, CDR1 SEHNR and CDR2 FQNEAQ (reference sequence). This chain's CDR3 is CASSLGPLHF. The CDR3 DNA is TGTGCCAGCAGCTTGGGTCCCCTCCACTTT.

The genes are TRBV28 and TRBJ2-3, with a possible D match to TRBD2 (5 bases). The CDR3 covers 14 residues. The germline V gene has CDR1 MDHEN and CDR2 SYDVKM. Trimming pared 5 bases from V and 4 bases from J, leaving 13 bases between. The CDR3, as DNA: TGTGCCAGCAGTCCTGTACGGGATGCAGATACGCAGTATTTT. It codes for CASSPVRDADTQYF.

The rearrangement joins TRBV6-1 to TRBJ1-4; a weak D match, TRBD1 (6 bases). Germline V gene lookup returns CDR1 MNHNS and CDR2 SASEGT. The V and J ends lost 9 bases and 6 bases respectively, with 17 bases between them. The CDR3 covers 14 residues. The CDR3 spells CASIQTGSDEKLFF. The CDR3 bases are TGTGCCAGTATCCAAACAGGGTCTGATGAAAAACTGTTTTTT.

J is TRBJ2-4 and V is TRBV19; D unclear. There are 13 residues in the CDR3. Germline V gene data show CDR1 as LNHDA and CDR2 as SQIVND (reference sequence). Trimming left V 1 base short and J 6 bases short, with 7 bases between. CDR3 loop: CASSIGQLNIQYF. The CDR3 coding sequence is TGTGCCAGTAGTATAGGGCAGCTAAACATTCAGTACTTC.

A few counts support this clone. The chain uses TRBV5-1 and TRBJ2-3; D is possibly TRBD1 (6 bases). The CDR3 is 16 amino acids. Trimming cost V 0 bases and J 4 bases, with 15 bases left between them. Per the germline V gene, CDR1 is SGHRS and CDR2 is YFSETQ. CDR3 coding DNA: TGCGCCAGCAGCTTGGCGACCTCTGAGGGGGCAGATACGCAGTATTTT. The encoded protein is CASSLATSEGADTQYF.

The CDR3 nucleotides are TGTGCCAGCAGCTTGGAAGGGCTGGGCGGTGAGCAGTTCTTC. Its translation: CASSLEGLGGEQFF. The rearrangement joins TRBV5-4 to TRBJ2-1; D is unclear. V was trimmed by 0 bases and J by 9 bases, leaving 13 bases between them. Germline CDR1 reads SGHNT; CDR2 reads YYREEE (reference sequence). The CDR3 totals 14 residues.

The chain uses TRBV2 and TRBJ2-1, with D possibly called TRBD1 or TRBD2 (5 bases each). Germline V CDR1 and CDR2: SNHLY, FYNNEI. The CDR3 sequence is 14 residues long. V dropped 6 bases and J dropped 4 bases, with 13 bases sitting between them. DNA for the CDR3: TGTGCCAGCAGGCGTCCGGGACGGTACAATGAGCAGTTCTTC. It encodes CASRRPGRYNEQFF. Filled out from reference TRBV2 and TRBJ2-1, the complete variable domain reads EPEVTQTPSHQVTQMGQEVILRCVPISNHLYFYWYRQILGQKVEFLVSFYNNEISEKSEIFDDQFSVERPDGSNFTLKIRSTKLEDSAMYFCASRRPGRYNEQFFGPGTRLTVL.

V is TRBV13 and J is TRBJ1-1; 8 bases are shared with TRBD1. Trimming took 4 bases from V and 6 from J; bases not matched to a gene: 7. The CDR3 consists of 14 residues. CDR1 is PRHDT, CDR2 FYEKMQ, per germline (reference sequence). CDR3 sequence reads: CASSSYRGEAEAFF. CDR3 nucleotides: TGTGCCAGCAGCTCTTACAGGGGGGAGGCTGAAGCTTTCTTT.

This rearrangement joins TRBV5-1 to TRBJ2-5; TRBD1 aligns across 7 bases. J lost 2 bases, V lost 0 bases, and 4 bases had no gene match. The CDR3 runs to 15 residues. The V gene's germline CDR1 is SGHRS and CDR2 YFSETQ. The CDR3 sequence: CASSLGRGKQETQYF. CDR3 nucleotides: TGCGCCAGCAGCTTGGGCAGGGGGAAACAAGAGACCCAGTACTTC.

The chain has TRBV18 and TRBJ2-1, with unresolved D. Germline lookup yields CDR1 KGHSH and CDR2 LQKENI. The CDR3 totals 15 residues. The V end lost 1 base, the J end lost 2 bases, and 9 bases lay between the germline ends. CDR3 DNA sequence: TGTGCCAGCTCACCACAGACCCCCGCCTACAATGAGCAGTTCTTC. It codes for CASSPQTPAYNEQFF.

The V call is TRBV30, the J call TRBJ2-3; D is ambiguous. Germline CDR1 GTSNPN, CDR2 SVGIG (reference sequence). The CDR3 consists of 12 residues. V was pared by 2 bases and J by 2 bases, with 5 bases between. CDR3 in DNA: TGTGCCTGGAGTTCCTTCACAGATACGCAGTATTTT. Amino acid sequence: CAWSSFTDTQYF.

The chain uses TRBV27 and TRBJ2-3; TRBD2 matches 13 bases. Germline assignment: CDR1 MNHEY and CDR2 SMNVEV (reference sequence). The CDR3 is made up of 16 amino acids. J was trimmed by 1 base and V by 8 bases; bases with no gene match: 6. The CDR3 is CASGTSGAYRTDTQYF. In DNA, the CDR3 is TGTGCCAGCGGGACTAGCGGGGCCTATCGCACAGATACGCAGTATTTT.

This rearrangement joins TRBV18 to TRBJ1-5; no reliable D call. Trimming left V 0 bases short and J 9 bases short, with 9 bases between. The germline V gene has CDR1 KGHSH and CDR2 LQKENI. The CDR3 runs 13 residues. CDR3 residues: CASSPPSEGPQHF. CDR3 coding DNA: TGTGCCAGCTCACCACCCTCAGAGGGGCCCCAGCATTTT.

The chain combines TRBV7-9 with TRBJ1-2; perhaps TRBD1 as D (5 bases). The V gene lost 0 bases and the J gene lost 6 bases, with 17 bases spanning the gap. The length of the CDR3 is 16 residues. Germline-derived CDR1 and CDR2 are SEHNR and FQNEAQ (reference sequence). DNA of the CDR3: TGTGCCAGCAGCTTAGCGGCAGGGAGGATTTCCCATGGCTACACCTTC. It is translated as CASSLAAGRISHGYTF. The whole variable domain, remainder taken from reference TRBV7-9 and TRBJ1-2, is DTGVSQNPRHKITKRGQNVTFRCDPISEHNRLYWYRQTLGQGPEFLTYFQNEAQLEKSRLLSDRFSAERPKGSFSTLEIQRTEQGDSAMYLCASSLAAGRISHGYTFGSGTRLTVV.

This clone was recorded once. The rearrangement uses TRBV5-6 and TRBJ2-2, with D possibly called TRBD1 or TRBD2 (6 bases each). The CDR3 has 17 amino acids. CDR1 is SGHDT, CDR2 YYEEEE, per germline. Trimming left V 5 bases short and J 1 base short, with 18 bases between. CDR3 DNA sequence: TGTGCCAGCAGACAAACGGGGGCAGGGAGGAACACCGGGGAGCTGTTTTTT. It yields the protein CASRQTGAGRNTGELFF. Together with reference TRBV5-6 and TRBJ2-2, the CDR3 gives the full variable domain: DAGVTQSPTHLIKTRGQQVTLRCSPKSGHDTVSWYQQALGQGPQFIFQYYEEEERQRGNFPDRFSGHQFPNYSSELNVNALLLGDSALYLCASRQTGAGRNTGELFFGEGSRLTVL.